These 21 T cell receptor beta chains originate from one sample sequenced in a study of monozygotic twins with inflammatory bowel disease. TCRdb re-analyzed the 5' RACE reads; it lists each CDR3 protein once, without DNA. The sample's table shows roughly 330,000 distinct CDR3 sequences. The sample comprised blood. The receptors stem from a human donor with ulcerative colitis or Crohn's disease, or a healthy co-twin of an affected twin (not recorded which).

The V and J genes are TRBV7-9 and TRBJ2-7; as DNA is missing, the TRBD2 call by TCRdb cannot be tested. In germline, CDR1 is SEHNR, CDR2 FQNEAQ (reference sequence). This CDR3 is built from 15 residues. CDR3 sequence: CASSRGLAGVHEQYF.

The rearrangement joins TRBV5-1 to TRBJ2-3; TCRdb names TRBD2, which stays unverified in the absence of DNA. Looked up from germline, CDR1 is SGHRS and CDR2 is YFSETQ. CDR3 length equals 15 residues. CDR3 loop: CASSFLAGKTDTQYF.

The chain recombines TRBV15 with TRBJ1-2; there is no DNA to check the TCRdb D call of TRBD1. CDR3 size: 15 residues. CDR1 and CDR2 from the germline V gene are LNHNV and YYDKDF (reference sequence). The CDR3: CATSRDLAGDYGYTF.

This CDR3 is CASSRQISASWPYNEQFF. This chain uses TRBV7-7 with TRBJ2-1; TCRdb designates TRBD2, a call that cannot be tested without DNA. The CDR3 sequence is 18 residues long. Germline values: CDR1 SSHAT, CDR2 FNYEAQ (reference sequence).

The chain links TRBV20-1 to TRBJ2-7. From germline, CDR1 is DFQATT and CDR2 SNEGSKA (reference sequence). The CDR3 runs to 14 residues. The CDR3 sequence: CSARSDRGSYEQYF.

The chain links TRBV30 to TRBJ1-1. Per the germline V gene, CDR1 is GTSNPN and CDR2 is SVGIG (reference sequence). The CDR3 is made up of 13 amino acids. The CDR3 spells CAWSPNRSGEAFF.

The gene calls are TRBV5-4 and TRBJ2-4. There are 15 residues in the CDR3. Germline lookup yields CDR1 SGHNT and CDR2 YYREEE (reference sequence). This chain's CDR3 is CASSLSKEAKNIQYF.

V and J are TRBV12-3 or TRBV12-4 and TRBJ1-3. The CDR3 loop spans 15 amino acids. Here the CDR3 reads CASSLDPSSGNTIYF.

This CDR3 is CASSLAGGLNTEAFF. V usage is TRBV7-2 and J usage is TRBJ1-1; checking the TCRdb D call of TRBD1 is not possible without DNA. The CDR3 covers 15 residues. CDR1 SGHTA and CDR2 FQGNSA come from the germline V gene.

This rearrangement joins TRBV5-1 to TRBJ2-3. This CDR3 spans 15 amino acids. The germline CDR1 and CDR2 sequences are SGHRS and YFSETQ. CDR3 in amino acids: CASSPSAIAGDTQYF.

The V and J genes are TRBV4-1 and TRBJ1-1; TCRdb proposes TRBD1, but this gene call is untestable without DNA. The CDR3 consists of 14 residues. Germline-derived CDR1 and CDR2 are MGHRA and YSYEKL. The CDR3 sequence: CASSQAPVNTEAFF.

The chain links TRBV28 to TRBJ1-2. The V gene's germline CDR1 is MDHEN and CDR2 SYDVKM. The CDR3 is 13 residues long. The CDR3 loop reads CASSLTYNYGYTF.

The chain couples TRBV4-1 to TRBJ2-7; TCRdb indicates TRBD2, and absent DNA this call remains unverified. This CDR3 spans 17 amino acids. The germline V gene has CDR1 MGHRA and CDR2 YSYEKL. CDR3 sequence reads: CASSQEGSGGQFREQYF.

This chain uses TRBV5-1 with TRBJ2-3. From germline, CDR1 is SGHRS and CDR2 YFSETQ. This CDR3 has 13 amino acids. CDR3 residues: CASSLGVTDPQYF. The full variable domain, with the rest looked up from reference TRBV5-1 and TRBJ2-3, is KAGVTQTPRYLIKTRGQQVTLSCSPISGHRSVSWYQQTPGQGLQFLFEYFSETQRNKGNFPGRFSGRQFSNSRSEMNVSTLELGDSALYLCASSLGVTDPQYFGPGTRLTVL.

The rearrangement joins TRBV20-1 to TRBJ2-3; the D call of TRBD1 rests on TCRdb alone, since no DNA is present to check it. Germline loops: CDR1 DFQATT, CDR2 SNEGSKA (reference sequence). The CDR3 is 14 residues long. CDR3 sequence: CSARDSPRADTQYF.

The V gene is TRBV5-1, the J gene TRBJ1-6; TCRdb calls TRBD1, which cannot be checked without DNA. The CDR3 contains 15 residues. Germline-derived CDR1 and CDR2 are SGHRS and YFSETQ. The CDR3 loop reads CASSTGTGRNSPLHF.

The V gene is TRBV29-1, the J gene TRBJ2-1; TCRdb proposes TRBD1, but this gene call is untestable without DNA. Germline values: CDR1 SQVTM, CDR2 ANQGSEA. The length of the CDR3 is 16 residues. The CDR3 spells CSVRNGAGPVFSEQFF.

The chain links TRBV4-3 to TRBJ1-1; TCRdb selects TRBD1, and the lack of DNA leaves this call unchecked. There are 14 residues in the CDR3. From germline, CDR1 is LGHNA and CDR2 YSLEER. The CDR3 is CASSQEGYPGSAFF.

The genes are TRBV24-1 and TRBJ2-1; TCRdb indicates TRBD2, and absent DNA this call remains unverified. Germline CDR1 and CDR2: KGHDR and SFDVKD. The CDR3 contains 15 residues. The CDR3 loop reads CATSDIAGGVNEQFF.

The chain carries TRBV5-1 and TRBJ1-2. The CDR3 runs to 13 residues. CDR1 and CDR2 from the germline V gene are SGHRS and YFSETQ. CDR3 protein: CASSWFDDYGYTF. The complete variable domain, with remaining parts taken from reference TRBV5-1 and TRBJ1-2, reads KAGVTQTPRYLIKTRGQQVTLSCSPISGHRSVSWYQQTPGQGLQFLFEYFSETQRNKGNFPGRFSGRQFSNSRSEMNVSTLELGDSALYLCASSWFDDYGYTFGSGTRLTVV.

The chain combines TRBV20-1 with TRBJ2-1; no DNA is available, so the TRBD2 call from TCRdb remains unchecked. From germline, CDR1 is DFQATT and CDR2 SNEGSKA (reference sequence). CDR3 length: 15 amino acids. CDR3 loop: CSARVGTSGYNEQFF.